Below, 3 T cell receptor beta chains from the same sample are listed, as sequenced in a study of T cells in Graves' hyperthyroidism and ophthalmopathy. The CDR3 regions of TCR beta were amplified from RNA transcripts. The HTBI primer set drove a first-round RT-PCR of the TCR CDR3. TCRdb fed the multiplex PCR reads into MiXCR, producing one record per CDR3 protein. The table has around 520,000 distinct CDR3 sequences, around a quarter seen once. Sequenced: blood. Every receptor here comes from a woman in her 30s with Graves' ophthalmopathy.

The rearrangement links TRBV27 to TRBJ1-6; tentatively, D is TRBD1 (6 bases). CDR3 length: 15 residues. The V end was cut by 6 bases, the J end by 7 bases, with 16 bases between. The germline gives CDR1 MNHEY, CDR2 SMNVEV (reference sequence). CDR3 sequence (DNA): TGTGCCAGCAGAGAATACCAGGGGACCAATTCACCCCTCCACTTT. Protein sequence: CASREYQGTNSPLHF.

This clonotype was found many times. No conserved phenylalanine or tryptophan is present at the end of the CDR3, so a read error is the likely explanation. This chain uses TRBV6-1 with TRBJ1-3; D is perhaps TRBD1 (5 bases). The CDR3 has 13 amino acids. V was trimmed by 9 bases and J by 0 bases, leaving 9 bases between them. Germline V lookup: CDR1 MNHNS, CDR2 SASEGT. CDR3: CASQDNSGNTIYL. The DNA of the CDR3 is TGTGCCAGTCAGGACAACTCTGGAAACACCATATATCTT.

This clonotype was found many times. This chain joins TRBV6-1 and TRBJ1-1; D not resolved. CDR3 size: 13 residues. Germline CDR1 is MNHNS and CDR2 is SASEGT. Trimming cost V 6 bases and J 3 bases, with 11 bases left between them. This chain's CDR3 is CASSLDWYTEAFF. CDR3 DNA: TGTGCCAGCAGCTTGGACTGGTACACTGAAGCTTTCTTT.